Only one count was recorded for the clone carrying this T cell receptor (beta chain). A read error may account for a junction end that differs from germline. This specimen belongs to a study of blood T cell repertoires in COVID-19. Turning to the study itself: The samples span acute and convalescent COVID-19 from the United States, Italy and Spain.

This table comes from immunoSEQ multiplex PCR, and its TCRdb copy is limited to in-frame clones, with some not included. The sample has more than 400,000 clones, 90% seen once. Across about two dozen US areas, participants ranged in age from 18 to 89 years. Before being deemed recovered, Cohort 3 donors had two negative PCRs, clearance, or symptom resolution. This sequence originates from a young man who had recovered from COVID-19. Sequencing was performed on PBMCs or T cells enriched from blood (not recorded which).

CDR3 amino acids: CVSSRDRQGSGNTIYF. The CDR3 DNA sequence: TGCGTCAGCAGCAGAGACAGACAGGGATCTGGAAACACCATATATTTT. The chain employs TRBV5-1 and TRBJ1-3; 7 nucleotides align to TRBD1. Germline V CDR1 and CDR2: SGHRS, YFSETQ. This CDR3 is built from 16 residues.